A single sample is the source of the 30 T cell receptor beta chains below, sequenced in a study of T cell repertoires in cytomegalovirus infection (dated by TCRdb to the late 2010s). TCRdb records Illumina HiSeq 1500 as the sequencer. In TCRdb, the public reads were trimmed at Q25 with fastp and aligned with MiXCR, with productive beta chains retained. CDR3 protein sequences are deduplicated, and each keeps its most common genes and DNA. For this sample there are 110,000 to 150,000 distinct CDR3 sequences; 5% to 6.5% appear just once. In total, the top ten clones hold approximately 18% of the sample. The specimen was PBMCs. The receptors were gathered from a human donor in good health (CMV status not recorded). Some clones in this sample may be carry-over from other donors' samples.

This clonotype was counted ten times or more. The rearrangement uses TRBV7-3 and TRBJ2-3, with D perhaps given as TRBD1 or TRBD2 (5 bases each). The germline gives CDR1 SGHTA, CDR2 FQGTGA. This CDR3 is built from 16 residues. V was shortened by 3 bases and J by 2 bases, with 15 bases between the two germline ends. CDR3 sequence (DNA): TGTGCCAGCAGCTTGCTCCGGGACCGGGACACAGATACGCAGTATTTT. It yields the protein CASSLLRDRDTDTQYF.

This clonotype was observed at least ten times. V gene TRBV7-2 combines with J gene TRBJ2-4, with D perhaps matching TRBD1 or TRBD2 (5 bases each). V was shortened by 5 bases and J by 8 bases, with 13 bases between the two germline ends. The germline gives CDR1 SGHTA, CDR2 FQGNSA. This CDR3 spans 13 amino acids. The CDR3 DNA reads TGTGCCAGCAGCCGGGACCCAACCGACATTCAGTACTTC. Amino acid sequence: CASSRDPTDIQYF. Drawing the rest from reference TRBV7-2 and TRBJ2-4, the complete variable domain is GAGVSQSPSNKVTEKGKDVELRCDPISGHTALYWYRQSLGQGLEFLIYFQGNSAPDKSGLPSDRFSAERTGGSVSTLTIQRTQQEDSAVYLCASSRDPTDIQYFGAGTRLSVL.

CDR3 sequence: CASTDRWMEKLFF. CDR3 DNA sequence: TGTGCCAGCACGGACAGGTGGATGGAAAAACTGTTTTTT. The chain couples TRBV25-1 to TRBJ1-4, with 7 nucleotides matching TRBD1. CDR3 size: 13 residues. Germline values: CDR1 MGHDK, CDR2 SYGVNS. Unmatched junction bases numbered 7, after V lost 7 bases and J lost 8 bases.

Many counts were recorded for this clonotype. The chain uses TRBV7-9 and TRBJ1-1, with 12 bases lining up with TRBD1. The CDR3 length is 17 residues. J was trimmed by 1 base and V by 4 bases; bases with no gene match: 7. From germline, CDR1 is SEHNR and CDR2 FQNEAQ (reference sequence). DNA of the CDR3: TGTGCCAGCAGCTCGGGACAGGGGGCCTTAGAGAACACTGAAGCTTTCTTT. Its protein product is CASSSGQGALENTEAFF.

This clonotype came up many times. The chain recombines TRBV5-1 with TRBJ2-6, with a weak D call TRBD1 (6 bases). The CDR3 is made up of 17 amino acids. Germline lookup yields CDR1 SGHRS and CDR2 YFSETQ. Deletions cut 3 bases from V and 1 base from J, with 14 bases between. The CDR3 here is CASSWTETGSGANVLTF. For the CDR3, the DNA is TGCGCCAGCAGCTGGACAGAAACAGGGTCTGGGGCCAACGTCCTGACTTTC.

This clonotype was observed at least ten times. The V and J genes are TRBV28 and TRBJ1-6; D is possibly TRBD1 (5 bases). With 8 bases removed from V and 5 bases from J, the gap between germline ends came to 16 bases. The CDR3 is made up of 15 amino acids. Germline-derived CDR1 and CDR2 are MDHEN and SYDVKM. The CDR3 nucleotides read TGTGCCAGCGCTTTCCCGGGGGGGAATAATTCACCCCTCCACTTT. Translation gives CASAFPGGNNSPLHF.

This clonotype was seen many times. This chain uses TRBV7-2 with TRBJ1-6, with D uncertain. Trimming pared 2 bases from V and 9 bases from J, leaving 11 bases between. This CDR3 contains 14 residues. CDR1 is SGHTA and CDR2 is FQGNSA in the germline V gene. The CDR3: CASSLRLDSSPLHF. CDR3 nucleotide sequence: TGTGCCAGCAGCTTACGGTTGGATTCTTCACCCCTCCACTTT.

The rearrangement links TRBV7-2 to TRBJ2-7; D unclear. The V and J ends lost 2 bases and 3 bases respectively, with 5 bases between them. This CDR3 has 12 residues. Per germline, CDR1 SGHTA and CDR2 FQGNSA. Written as DNA, the CDR3 is TGTGCCAGCAGCTTAAATGACTACGAGCAGTACTTC. Translating gives CASSLNDYEQYF.

This clonotype was seen repeatedly, ten times or more. The chain links TRBV11-2 to TRBJ2-7; 13 bases agree with TRBD2. The CDR3 loop spans 18 amino acids. CDR1 and CDR2 from the germline V gene are SGHAT and FQNNGV. The trim removed 5 bases at V and 4 bases at J, leaving 14 bases unmatched. This CDR3 is CASSPPGLAGAPGYEQYF. The CDR3 nucleotides read TGTGCCAGCAGCCCCCCTGGACTAGCGGGGGCCCCGGGATACGAGCAGTACTTC.

There are many counts of this clonotype. The chain combines TRBV2 with TRBJ2-3; no clear D. The CDR3 sequence is 11 residues long. V was shortened by 9 bases and J by 0 bases, with 4 bases between the two germline ends. The germline CDR1 and CDR2 sequences are SNHLY and FYNNEI. The CDR3: CARDSTDTQYF. For the CDR3, the DNA is TGTGCCAGGGATAGCACAGATACGCAGTATTTT.

This clonotype was picked up many times. This chain uses TRBV6-1 with TRBJ1-5; unclear D gene. Germline CDR1 is MNHNS and CDR2 is SASEGT. Trimming took 6 bases from V and 1 from J, leaving 19 bases between them. The CDR3 consists of 17 residues. The CDR3 DNA reads as TGTGCCAGCAGCTCAGGAAGGATCTCGGGCAGCAATCAGCCCCAGCATTTT. Protein product: CASSSGRISGSNQPQHF.

This clonotype was counted at least ten times. The rearrangement links TRBV28 to TRBJ2-2; TRBD1 aligns across 9 bases. V lost 2 bases and J lost 3; bases outside the gene matches: 10. Germline CDR1 and CDR2: MDHEN and SYDVKM. The CDR3 extends over 18 amino acids. CDR3 sequence: CASSLGTGRLSHTGELFF. CDR3 nucleotide sequence: TGTGCCAGCAGTTTAGGGACAGGGAGGCTATCGCACACCGGGGAGCTGTTTTTT.

This clonotype was seen a handful of times. The rearrangement uses TRBV7-3 and TRBJ2-2; TRBD2 is a possible D gene (7 bases). Trimming cost V 4 bases and J 4 bases, with 16 bases left between them. The CDR3 extends over 16 amino acids. The germline CDR1 and CDR2 sequences are SGHTA and FQGTGA. The CDR3, as DNA: TGTGCCAGCAGCTCCCTTCGGGGGGCGGGCACCGGGGAGCTGTTTTTT. Protein product: CASSSLRGAGTGELFF.

V gene TRBV7-2 combines with J gene TRBJ2-1; D is undetermined. The germline V gene encodes CDR1 SGHTA and CDR2 FQGNSA. V lost 5 bases, J lost 4 bases, and 12 bases lay in between. The CDR3 covers 14 residues. The CDR3 nucleotides read TGTGCCAGCAGCCTACCCCGGGCGTACAATGAGCAGTTCTTC. Translating it yields CASSLPRAYNEQFF.

This clonotype was recorded at least ten times. This chain joins TRBV28 and TRBJ2-7; tentative D call: TRBD1 (6 bases). Germline-derived CDR1 and CDR2 are MDHEN and SYDVKM. The CDR3 extends over 12 amino acids. The V and J ends lost 8 bases and 7 bases respectively, with 15 bases between them. DNA for the CDR3: TGTGCCAGCTGTCCGGGACAAAGGGAGCAGTACTTC. Its protein is CASCPGQREQYF.

This clonotype was observed a few times. J is TRBJ2-2 and V is TRBV6-2 or TRBV6-3; D ambiguous. The CDR3 loop spans 16 amino acids. Germline V CDR1 and CDR2: MNHEY, SVGEGT. Trimming took off 6 bases at V and 5 bases at J, with 19 bases between the two ends. In DNA, the CDR3 is TGTGCCAGCAGCTTGTCTCACGCAGGCCGGACCGGGGAGCTGTTTTTT. Its protein product is CASSLSHAGRTGELFF.

This clonotype was detected ten times or more. The chain combines TRBV15 with TRBJ2-2; D is ambiguous. Trimming shortened V by 4 bases and J by 3 bases, and 12 bases separated the two germline ends. This CDR3 has 15 residues. Germline V CDR1 and CDR2: LNHNV, YYDKDF (reference sequence). Written as DNA, the CDR3 is TGTGCCACCAGCAAGTCCACAGAGCACACCGGGGAGCTGTTTTTT. Translation gives CATSKSTEHTGELFF. Together with reference TRBV15 and TRBJ2-2, the CDR3 gives the full variable domain: DAMVIQNPRYQVTQFGKPVTLSCSQTLNHNVMYWYQQKSSQAPKLLFHYYDKDFNNEADTPDNFQSRRPNTSFCFLDIRSPGLGDTAMYLCATSKSTEHTGELFFGEGSRLTVL.

This clonotype showed up many times. The DNA for the CDR3 is TGTGCCAGCAGCCGTAACCCGGTGGGGTCCTCTGAAGCTTTCTTT. Its translation is CASSRNPVGSSEAFF. The genes are TRBV7-2 and TRBJ1-1; D remains ambiguous. Between the trimmed V and J ends, which lost 5 bases and 6 bases, there was a span of 19 bases. Germline V lookup: CDR1 SGHTA, CDR2 FQGNSA. This CDR3 has 15 residues. Complete variable domain (other parts from reference TRBV7-2 and TRBJ1-1): GAGVSQSPSNKVTEKGKDVELRCDPISGHTALYWYRQSLGQGLEFLIYFQGNSAPDKSGLPSDRFSAERTGGSVSTLTIQRTQQEDSAVYLCASSRNPVGSSEAFFGQGTRLTVV.

The chain couples TRBV5-1 to TRBJ2-5; 11 nucleotides agree with TRBD1. CDR3 size: 17 residues. The trim removed 4 bases at V and 5 bases at J, leaving 13 bases unmatched. Germline V gives CDR1 SGHRS, CDR2 YFSETQ. CDR3 in DNA: TGCGCCAGCAGCCCCGGACAGGGGGCCCGACGGGGCGAGACCCAGTACTTC. It is translated as CASSPGQGARRGETQYF.

This clonotype was detected only a few times. This chain connects TRBV20-1 to TRBJ2-5; D remains unclear. V was trimmed by 1 base and J by 3 bases, leaving 6 bases between them. Germline-derived CDR1 and CDR2 are DFQATT and SNEGSKA (reference sequence). The length of the CDR3 is 12 residues. CDR3 sequence (DNA): TGCAGTGCTAGAGTTTCGGAAGAGACCCAGTACTTC. Its translation: CSARVSEETQYF.

The chain carries TRBV20-1 and TRBJ1-6; D is possibly TRBD1 (6 bases). CDR3 length: 14 residues. V was clipped by 6 bases and J by 5 bases, with 14 bases between them. The V gene's germline CDR1 is DFQATT and CDR2 SNEGSKA (reference sequence). This CDR3 is CSAVGGGDNSPLHF. CDR3 DNA: TGCAGTGCGGTGGGGGGGGGCGATAATTCACCCCTCCACTTT.

This clonotype was counted at least ten times. The chain is built from TRBV15 and TRBJ1-1, with D unclear. Germline CDR1 LNHNV, CDR2 YYDKDF (reference sequence). V was cut by 4 bases and J by 1 base, with 10 bases left in between. There are 14 residues in the CDR3. CDR3 bases: TGTGCCACCAGCATCACCACTGGGAACACTGAAGCTTTCTTT. As protein: CATSITTGNTEAFF. The whole variable domain, remainder taken from reference TRBV15 and TRBJ1-1, is DAMVIQNPRYQVTQFGKPVTLSCSQTLNHNVMYWYQQKSSQAPKLLFHYYDKDFNNEADTPDNFQSRRPNTSFCFLDIRSPGLGDTAMYLCATSITTGNTEAFFGQGTRLTVV.

This clonotype has a count of ten or more. The chain is built from TRBV6-2 or TRBV6-3 and TRBJ1-1; unclear D gene. The CDR3 extends over 15 amino acids. Between the trimmed V and J ends, which lost 6 bases and 4 bases, there was a span of 18 bases. Per the germline V gene, CDR1 is MNHEY and CDR2 is SVGEGT. The CDR3 DNA sequence: TGTGCCAGCAGACTCCATCTAAGCGGGAGCACTGAAGCTTTCTTT. Its protein product is CASRLHLSGSTEAFF.

The chain uses TRBV7-9 and TRBJ2-4, with no clear D. Germline V gene data show CDR1 as SEHNR and CDR2 as FQNEAQ (reference sequence). This CDR3 comprises 14 residues. The V and J ends lost 1 base and 0 bases respectively, with 4 bases between them. The CDR3: CASSLDLAKNIQYF. The CDR3 nucleotides are TGTGCCAGCAGCTTAGATCTAGCCAAAAACATTCAGTACTTC.

There are many counts of this clonotype. J is TRBJ1-4 and V is TRBV7-2; 7 bases are shared with TRBD1. The V gene end was trimmed by 2 bases and the J gene end by 9 bases; junction bases not matched to a gene: 9. Per the germline V gene, CDR1 is SGHTA and CDR2 is FQGNSA. The CDR3 runs 15 residues. The CDR3 loop is CASSLFRDSGQKLFF. The DNA of the CDR3 is TGTGCCAGCAGCTTATTCCGGGACAGCGGTCAAAAACTGTTTTTT.

In this sample, this clonotype turned up many times. The chain joins TRBV6-2 or TRBV6-3 to TRBJ2-7; weak D call: TRBD1 (5 bases). The ends were cut back, 0 bases at V and 2 bases at J, with 8 bases in the middle. CDR1 is MNHEY and CDR2 is SVGEGT in the germline V gene. The CDR3 length is 14 residues. In nucleotides, the CDR3 is TGTGCCAGCAGTTACTCGACAGTTACCTACGAGCAGTACTTC. This gives the protein CASSYSTVTYEQYF.

The table lists this clonotype with many counts. The CDR3 spells CASSLASPTGGLGAFF. CDR3 sequence (DNA): TGTGCCAGCAGTTTAGCGTCCCCGACAGGGGGCCTAGGGGCTTTCTTT. The V and J genes are TRBV12-3 or TRBV12-4 and TRBJ1-1; 10 bases match TRBD1. V shed 0 bases and J 11 bases; nucleotides not matched to a gene: 12. The CDR3 contains 16 residues.

This clonotype was detected many times. The genes are TRBV20-1 and TRBJ2-1; the D gene is possibly TRBD2 (6 bases). Deletions cut 6 bases from V and 10 bases from J, with 16 bases between. Germline V gives CDR1 DFQATT, CDR2 SNEGSKA (reference sequence). The length of the CDR3 is 12 residues. The CDR3 protein is CSAARGLGEQFF. CDR3 coding DNA: TGCAGTGCAGCCCGGGGGTTAGGCGAGCAGTTCTTC.

This clonotype was recorded at least ten times. This chain connects TRBV7-2 to TRBJ1-1, with a possible D match to TRBD1 (5 bases). V was shortened by 5 bases and J by 10 bases, with 17 bases between the two germline ends. Per germline, CDR1 SGHTA and CDR2 FQGNSA. The CDR3 is 13 residues long. The CDR3 loop is CASSPKRGYSAFF. The CDR3 DNA is TGTGCCAGCAGCCCAAAACGGGGCTATTCAGCTTTCTTT.

Ten or more counts support this clonotype. The rearrangement uses TRBV6-2 or TRBV6-3 and TRBJ2-6; tentatively, D is TRBD1 (6 bases). This CDR3 has 17 amino acids. Germline V gene lookup returns CDR1 MNHEY and CDR2 SVGEGT. V was shortened by 6 bases and J by 0 bases, with 15 bases between the two germline ends. In DNA form, the CDR3 reads TGTGCCAGCAGGCCGGGACAAGGGAACTCTGGGGCCAACGTCCTGACTTTC. It codes for CASRPGQGNSGANVLTF.